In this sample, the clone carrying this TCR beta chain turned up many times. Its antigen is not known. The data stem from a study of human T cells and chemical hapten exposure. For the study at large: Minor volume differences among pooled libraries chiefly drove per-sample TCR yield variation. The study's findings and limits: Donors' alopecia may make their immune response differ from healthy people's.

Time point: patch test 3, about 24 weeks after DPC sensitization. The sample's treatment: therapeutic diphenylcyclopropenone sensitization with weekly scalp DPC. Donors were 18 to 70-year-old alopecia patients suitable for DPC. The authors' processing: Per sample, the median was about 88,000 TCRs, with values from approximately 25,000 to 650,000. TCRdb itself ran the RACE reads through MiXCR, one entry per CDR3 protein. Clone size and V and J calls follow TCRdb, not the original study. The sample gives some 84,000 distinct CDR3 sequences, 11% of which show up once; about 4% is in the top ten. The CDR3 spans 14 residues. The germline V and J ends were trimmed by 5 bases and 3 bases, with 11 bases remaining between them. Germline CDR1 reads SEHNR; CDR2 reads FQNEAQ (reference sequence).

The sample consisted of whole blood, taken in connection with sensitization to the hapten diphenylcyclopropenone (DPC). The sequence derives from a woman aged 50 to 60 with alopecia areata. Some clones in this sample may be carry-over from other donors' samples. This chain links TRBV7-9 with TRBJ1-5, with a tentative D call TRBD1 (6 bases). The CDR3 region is CASSPGQYNQPQHF. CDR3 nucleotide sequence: TGTGCCAGCAGCCCCGGACAGTACAATCAGCCCCAGCATTTT.